This TCR beta chain was profiled in a study of neurological immune-mediated disorders. Germline lookup yields CDR1 SGHAT and CDR2 FQNNGV. Trimming pared 2 bases from V and 2 bases from J, leaving 12 bases between. The CDR3 runs 15 residues. This clonotype was observed at least ten times. No antigen is known for it. Findings of the study overall: Private repertoires in all groups were suggested by the absence of shared CDR3 amino acid sequences among expanded clones across subjects. Association of the multiple sclerosis repertoire cluster with clinical or MRI features was not observed for any feature.

cDNA was made by 5'RACE with 10-nucleotide random UMIs. TCRdb analysed the 5' RACE reads with MiXCR anew, one entry per CDR3 protein. This sample has around 62,000 distinct CDR3 sequences; roughly 3.7% occur once, and the top ten carry approximately 2.7%. Specimen: PBMCs. The chain joins TRBV11-2 to TRBJ2-5; unclear D gene. The receptor was isolated from a man aged 50 to 60 with multiple sclerosis. CDR3 coding DNA: TGTGCCAGCAGCTTAACAGCGAGAGTTCAAGAGACCCAGTACTTC. As protein: CASSLTARVQETQYF.